This T cell receptor beta chain was profiled in a study of T cells in Graves' hyperthyroidism and ophthalmopathy. Study-wide points: In simple terms, a model built on 13 V-J features told ophthalmopathy apart from stable hyperthyroidism. Blood samples included most of the expanded thyroid clonotypes exceeding 0.001.

The CDR3 spans 10 residues, counting both ends. Germline CDR1 DFQATT, CDR2 SNEGSKA (reference sequence). There were TCR beta CDR3 regions amplified from RNA transcripts. RT-PCR in the first round (using the HTBI primer set) targeted the TCR CDR3. TCRdb independently ran MiXCR on the multiplex PCR reads; one entry per CDR3 protein. This sample has 610,000 or so distinct CDR3 sequences, with 46% found just once. This clonotype has only one observation. The antigen remains unidentified. Likely a read error: the CDR3 ends without its conserved phenylalanine or tryptophan. It is unclear where the CDR3 begins or ends on the DNA, so no DNA is shown, and the CDR3 is as TCRdb lists it.

This rearrangement joins TRBV20-1 to TRBJ1-4. This sequence originates from a woman younger than 35 with Graves' hyperthyroidism. The sample comprised peripheral blood or thyroid tissue (not recorded which). The chain's CDR3 is CSASLAGGRV.